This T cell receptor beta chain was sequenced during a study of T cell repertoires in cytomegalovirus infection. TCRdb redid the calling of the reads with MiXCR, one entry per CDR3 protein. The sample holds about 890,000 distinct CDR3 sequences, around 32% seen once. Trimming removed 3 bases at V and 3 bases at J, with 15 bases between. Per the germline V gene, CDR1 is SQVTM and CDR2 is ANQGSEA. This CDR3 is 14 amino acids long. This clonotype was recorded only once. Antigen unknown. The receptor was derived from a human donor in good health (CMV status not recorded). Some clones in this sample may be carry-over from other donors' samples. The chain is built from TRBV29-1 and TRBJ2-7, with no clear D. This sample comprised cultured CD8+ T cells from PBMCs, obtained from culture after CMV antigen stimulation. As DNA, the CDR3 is TGCAGCGTTGAGTTTAAAGGGAAGGACTACGAGCAGTACTTC. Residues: CSVEFKGKDYEQYF.